A selection of T cell receptor beta chains follows, all from one sample in a study of CD8 T cell repertoires and HIV-1 epitope variants. Data came from immunoSEQ multiplex PCR; TCRdb stores just in-frame clones and leaves some out. The profile shows about 5,200 clones, less than 75% of them singletons. Their specific antigens are unknown. Sequencing used cultured CD8+ T cells derived from PBMCs. The receptors come from a male donor with HIV. CDR3s include the opening cysteine and the closing phenylalanine or tryptophan. The D gene is left open where the match is weak. Where a row states a size, it is once, few, many or the class of an expanded clone; other rows omit it.

clone_size j_call d_call v_call cdr3_aa cdr3_nt
few TRBJ2-7 . TRBV11-2 CASGERGREQYF TGTGCCAGCGGGGAACGGGGTCGAGAGCAGTACTTC
. TRBJ2-4 . TRBV19 CASSVTGLGNIQYF TGTGCCAGTAGTGTTACAGGGTTAGGGAACATTCAGTACTTC
. TRBJ2-7 TRBD2 TRBV6-4 CASSDFSLAGGPLGEQYF TGTGCCAGCAGTGACTTCTCACTAGCGGGAGGGCCCTTAGGAGAGCAGTACTTC
. TRBJ2-2 . TRBV7-9 CAEEPPSNTGELFF TGTGCGGAGGAGCCTCCCTCGAACACCGGGGAGCTGTTTTTT
. TRBJ2-7 . TRBV28 CASSFPPPSPNTPTTYEQYF TGTGCCAGCAGTTTCCCCCCCCCTAGTCCCAATACACCTACCACCTACGAGCAGTACTTC
. TRBJ1-6 TRBD1 TRBV5-4 CASNNDGTGGETLHF TGTGCCAGCAACAATGACGGGACAGGAGGAGAAACCCTCCACTTT
. TRBJ1-6 . TRBV18 CASSPRENSPLHF TGTGCCAGCTCACCCCGGGAAAATTCACCCCTCCACTTT
. TRBJ2-5 TRBD2 TRBV10-2 CASSESVSGGQETQYF TGCGCCAGCAGTGAGTCGGTTAGCGGGGGGCAAGAGACCCAGTACTTC
. TRBJ1-1 TRBD1 TRBV5-4 CASSSGQGASEAFF TGTGCCAGCAGCTCCGGACAGGGGGCAAGTGAAGCTTTCTTT
. TRBJ2-1 TRBD1 TRBV4-3 CASAWGQGDNEQFF TGCGCCAGCGCCTGGGGACAGGGGGACAATGAGCAGTTCTTC
. TRBJ2-1 . TRBV7-9 CASSLAGQRNEQFF TGTGCCAGCAGCTTAGCGGGCCAACGTAATGAGCAGTTCTTC
few TRBJ2-1 . TRBV28 CASSLSVYEQFF TGTGCCAGCAGTTTATCGGTTTATGAGCAGTTCTTC
. TRBJ2-3 . TRBV5-4 CASSFSDNTDTQYF TGTGCCAGCAGCTTCTCGGACAACACAGATACGCAGTATTTT
. TRBJ2-1 . TRBV5-5 CASSLEWGAEQFF TGTGCCAGCAGCTTGGAGTGGGGAGCCGAGCAGTTCTTC
few TRBJ2-1 TRBD1 TRBV5-4 CASSLVVGGTGNEQFF TGTGCCAGCAGCTTGGTTGTTGGCGGGACAGGCAATGAGCAGTTCTTC
. TRBJ2-1 . TRBV7-9 CASSLDTYNEQFF TGTGCCAGCAGCTTAGATACGTACAATGAGCAGTTCTTC
. TRBJ1-2 . TRBV9 CASSVGSSRSGYTF TGTGCCAGCAGCGTAGGTTCGTCCCGGAGTGGCTACACCTTC
. TRBJ1-4 . TRBV2 CASSEDEKLFF TGTGCCAGCAGTGAAGATGAAAAACTGTTTTTT
medium-sized TRBJ2-7 . TRBV28 CASSPRLGDLYEQYF TGTGCCAGCAGTCCCCGACTGGGCGACCTCTACGAGCAGTACTTC
. TRBJ2-5 TRBD2 TRBV5-6 CASSLSLERGEETQYF TGTGCCAGCAGCTTGAGTTTAGAGCGGGGGGAAGAGACCCAGTACTTC
. TRBJ2-1 . TRBV27 CASSKDHPTYNEQFF TGTGCCAGCAGTAAGGACCACCCAACCTACAATGAGCAGTTCTTC
. TRBJ1-4 TRBD1 TRBV28 CASRRTGHVGEKLFF TGTGCCAGCAGGAGGACAGGGCACGTAGGGGAAAAACTGTTTTTT
medium-sized TRBJ2-3 . TRBV7-2 CASSSVLATDTQYF TGTGCCAGCAGCTCCGTACTGGCGACAGATACGCAGTATTTT
. TRBJ1-1 TRBD1 TRBV6-5 CASSYSDRGLEAFF TGTGCCAGCAGTTACTCGGACAGGGGACTCGAAGCTTTCTTT
. TRBJ1-2 . TRBV4-3 CASSQDIGSYTF TGCGCCAGCAGCCAAGATATCGGAAGCTACACCTTC
medium-sized TRBJ1-1 . TRBV20-1 CSARREAFF TGCAGTGCCCGGCGGGAAGCTTTCTTT
. TRBJ2-1 . TRBV15 CATSQDGDNYNEQFF TGTGCCACCAGCCAAGACGGGGACAACTACAATGAGCAGTTCTTC
. TRBJ2-2 . TRBV5-4 CASSSGSTNTGELFF TGTGCCAGCAGTTCCGGGTCAACGAACACCGGGGAGCTGTTTTTT
. TRBJ1-2 TRBD1 TRBV7-9 CASSLESGGNYGYTF TGTGCCAGCAGCTTAGAGTCAGGGGGCAACTATGGCTACACCTTC
. TRBJ2-1 TRBD2 TRBV13 CASSSPASTSGVNEQFF TGTGCCAGCAGCTCCCCCGCCTCGACTAGCGGAGTCAATGAGCAGTTCTTC
. TRBJ1-4 TRBD1 TRBV5-1 CASSLAGTEENEKLFF TGCGCCAGCAGCTTGGCCGGGACAGAAGAAAATGAAAAACTGTTTTTT
. TRBJ2-2 TRBD2 TRBV10-2 CASMTAGGATGELFF TGCGCCAGCATGACAGCGGGAGGGGCCACCGGGGAGCTGTTTTTT
few TRBJ1-2 . TRBV5-4 CASSLVGNYGYTF TGTGCCAGCAGCTTGGTTGGAAACTATGGCTACACCTTC
. TRBJ1-1 . TRBV6-1 CASSEAAEAFF TGTGCCAGCAGTGAAGCGGCTGAAGCTTTCTTT
few TRBJ1-6 . TRBV5-4 CASSADRNSPLHF TGTGCCAGCAGCGCGGACAGAAATTCACCCCTCCACTTT
. TRBJ2-7 TRBD1 TRBV10-3 CAISESGTGAYEQYF TGTGCCATCAGTGAGTCGGGGACAGGGGCCTACGAGCAGTACTTC
. TRBJ1-3 . TRBV4-3 CASSQDPMGTGNTIYF TGCGCCAGCAGCCAAGATCCTATGGGGACTGGAAACACCATATATTTT
. TRBJ2-6 . TRBV27 CATQSTTTANSGANVLTF TGTGCCACCCAATCCACAACTACTGCGAACTCTGGGGCCAACGTCCTGACTTTC
. TRBJ2-2 . TRBV4-1 CASRPRDGELFF TGCGCCAGCAGGCCTCGCGACGGGGAGCTGTTTTTT
once TRBJ2-2 . TRBV11-3 CASSFRGETGELFF TGTGCCAGCAGCTTTAGAGGGGAAACCGGGGAGCTGTTTTTT
. TRBJ2-2 TRBD2 TRBV5-4 CASSNDGLAGGPNTGELFF TGTGCCAGCAGCAACGACGGTCTAGCGGGAGGCCCGAACACCGGGGAGCTGTTTTTT
. TRBJ1-4 TRBD1 TRBV30 CAWSDRGLGNEKLFF TGTGCCTGGAGTGACAGGGGTTTAGGTAATGAAAAACTGTTTTTT
. TRBJ2-2 . TRBV30 CAWSSGPAANTGELFF TGTGCCTGGAGTTCTGGACCCGCTGCGAACACCGGGGAGCTGTTTTTT
. TRBJ1-1 . TRBV19 CASSLDRNTEAFF TGTGCCAGTAGCCTGGACAGGAACACTGAAGCTTTCTTT
. TRBJ2-7 . TRBV27 CASSPARTYEQYF TGTGCCAGCAGTCCCGCCCGAACCTACGAGCAGTACTTC
. TRBJ1-1 . TRBV4-3 CASSQDRGSFTEAFF TGCGCCAGCAGCCAAGATAGAGGGTCATTCACTGAAGCTTTCTTT
. TRBJ1-6 TRBD1 TRBV6-5 CASSSGQGISPLHF TGTGCCAGCAGTTCCGGACAGGGAATTTCACCCCTCCACTTT
. TRBJ2-5 TRBD1 TRBV6-6 CASRDRGWETQYF TGTGCCAGCCGCGACAGGGGTTGGGAGACCCAGTACTTC
. TRBJ2-6 . TRBV19 CASSIGAGANVLTF TGTGCCAGTAGTATAGGGGCTGGGGCCAACGTCCTGACTTTC
. TRBJ1-1 TRBD1 TRBV4-1 CASSLGQSYTEAFF TGCGCCAGCAGCCTGGGACAGTCGTACACTGAAGCTTTCTTT
medium-sized TRBJ2-7 TRBD2 TRBV10-1 CASSGDYFYEQYF TGCGCCAGCAGTGGGGACTATTTTTACGAGCAGTACTTC
. TRBJ1-1 . TRBV5-4 CASSQVNTEAFF TGTGCCAGCAGCCAAGTGAACACTGAAGCTTTCTTT
. TRBJ2-5 . TRBV28 CASSTRRRDETQYF TGTGCCAGCAGCACTCGTAGGAGGGACGAGACCCAGTACTTC
. TRBJ2-1 TRBD2 TRBV2 CASSNSGMNDEQFF TGTGCCAGCAGCAATAGCGGGATGAACGATGAGCAGTTCTTC
few TRBJ2-5 TRBD2 TRBV6-1 CASFRGGSAQYF TGTGCCAGCTTTAGGGGAGGGTCGGCCCAGTACTTC